This TCR beta chain was retrieved from a study of T-cell reconstitution after alpha-beta-depleted transplantation in children. The CDR3 extends over 17 amino acids. V lost 2 bases and J lost 2; bases outside the gene matches: 10. The TCRbeta library incorporated unique molecular identifiers. TCRdb re-analysed the PCR reads in MiXCR, keeping a single row per CDR3 protein. The profile shows about 300,000 distinct CDR3 sequences, roughly a tenth of them singletons. There are many counts of this clonotype. As yet, its antigen is unknown. Study-wide results and caveats: For some patients, TCRbeta diversity was high at day 60 because of recipient T cells and thymic progenitors that survived. Newly made T cells mostly supplied T-cell counts and diversity one year after transplant. About two months after transplant, alpha-beta T cells reportedly came from several hundred expanded graft clones.

The source is a boy in the first two years of life with acute myeloid leukemia, due to receive a stem cell transplant. The chain carries TRBV12-3 or TRBV12-4 and TRBJ2-3, with TRBD1 identical over 7 bases. The sample in question was PBMCs, obtained before TCRalphabeta/CD19-depleted stem cell transplant. The CDR3 is CASSLLLTGPDTDTQYF. CDR3 nucleotide sequence: TGTGCCAGCAGTTTACTGCTGACAGGGCCGGACACAGATACGCAGTATTTT.